Following are 22 T cell receptor beta chains from one sample sequenced in a study of shared clonotypes between healthy human individuals. Method: immunoSEQ multiplex PCR; TCRdb's copy keeps in-frame clones and lacks some. The sample holds around 550,000 clones; almost 97% are singletons and the top ten take 0.055% to 0.075%. Sample: naive CD4+ T cells sorted from blood. Noted subset: CD45RA+ positively selected. Every receptor here comes from a woman aged 25 to 45 in good health.

The chain couples TRBV6-1 to TRBJ1-2; 10 bases fit TRBD1. The CDR3 extends over 13 amino acids. The V gene end was trimmed by 8 bases and the J gene end by 3 bases; junction bases not matched to a gene: 3. Germline CDR1 is MNHNS and CDR2 is SASEGT. For the CDR3, the DNA is TGTGCCAGCTCCGGGACAGGGGACTATGGCTACACCTTC. Translation: CASSGTGDYGYTF.

The genes are TRBV6-1 and TRBJ2-7; 10 bases are a match to TRBD1. The ends lost 2 bases at V and 4 bases at J; junction bases unmatched: 5. The V gene's germline CDR1 is MNHNS and CDR2 SASEGT. This CDR3 spans 15 amino acids. CDR3: CASSELGTGVYEQYF. CDR3 in DNA: TGTGCCAGCAGTGAATTGGGGACAGGGGTGTACGAGCAGTACTTC.

The V and J genes are TRBV28 and TRBJ2-5, with 7 bases fitting TRBD1. CDR1 MDHEN and CDR2 SYDVKM come from the germline V gene. The CDR3 consists of 12 residues. The junction had 5 bases not matched to a gene; V was cut back by 7 bases and J by 6 bases. The CDR3 is CASTDRAKTQYF. The CDR3 region has the DNA TGTGCCAGCACAGACAGGGCGAAGACCCAGTACTTC.

This sequence joins TRBV28 and TRBJ2-7; weak D call: TRBD1 (6 bases). V was cut by 5 bases and J by 3 bases, with 17 bases left in between. Germline loops: CDR1 MDHEN, CDR2 SYDVKM. The CDR3 contains 15 residues. In DNA, the CDR3 is TGTGCCAGCAGTGTAGGACAGTGGACCTACTACGAGCAGTACTTC. Protein: CASSVGQWTYYEQYF.

V usage is TRBV28 and J usage is TRBJ1-4; no clear D. The CDR3 runs to 15 residues. The ends were cut back, 8 bases at V and 1 base at J, with 14 bases in the middle. CDR1 is MDHEN, CDR2 SYDVKM, per germline. The CDR3 is CASRLPGRTNEKLFF. The CDR3 coding sequence is TGTGCCAGCCGACTTCCGGGGAGAACTAATGAAAAACTGTTTTTT.

The J gene is TRBJ2-5, the V gene TRBV28; 9 bases match TRBD2. Looked up from germline, CDR1 is MDHEN and CDR2 is SYDVKM. The CDR3 length is 16 residues. V shed 5 bases and J 2 bases; nucleotides not matched to a gene: 9. The CDR3 spells CASSPNRTSAQETQYF. The CDR3 DNA sequence: TGTGCCAGCAGTCCGAATCGGACTAGCGCTCAAGAGACCCAGTACTTC.

The CDR3 loop reads CASNFAGRGYEQYF. Written as DNA, the CDR3 is TGCGCCAGCAATTTCGCCGGGAGGGGCTACGAGCAGTACTTC. The V and J genes are TRBV5-1 and TRBJ2-7; 8 nucleotides line up with TRBD2. Germline V gene sequence: CDR1 SGHRS, CDR2 YFSETQ. J gave up 3 bases and V 6 bases, and 8 bases lay outside the gene matches. This CDR3 has 14 residues. Supplemented by reference TRBV5-1 and TRBJ2-7, the full variable domain reads KAGVTQTPRYLIKTRGQQVTLSCSPISGHRSVSWYQQTPGQGLQFLFEYFSETQRNKGNFPGRFSGRQFSNSRSEMNVSTLELGDSALYLCASNFAGRGYEQYFGPGTRLTVT.

The J gene is TRBJ2-7, the V gene TRBV10-3, with a tentative D call TRBD2 (5 bases). This CDR3 contains 15 residues. Germline CDR1 reads ENHRY; CDR2 reads SYGVKD. Trimming cost V 4 bases and J 2 bases, with 15 bases left between them. The CDR3 DNA follows: TGTGCCATCAGTGGGACTCAACCCACTCCCTACGAGCAGTACTTC. Translation gives CAISGTQPTPYEQYF.

V is TRBV11-2 and J is TRBJ2-5; maybe TRBD2 (5 bases). The CDR3 contains 14 residues. With 0 bases removed from V and 2 bases from J, the gap between germline ends came to 7 bases. Per the germline V gene, CDR1 is SGHAT and CDR2 is FQNNGV. In nucleotides, the CDR3 is TGTGCCAGCAGCTTAGATCCGGGACAAGAGACCCAGTACTTC. Its translation is CASSLDPGQETQYF.

V usage is TRBV5-1 and J usage is TRBJ2-5; 7 positions agree with TRBD2. The end of the DNA aligns better with TRBJ2-7, so the J call may be wrong. Germline loops: CDR1 SGHRS, CDR2 YFSETQ. This CDR3 spans 13 amino acids. The CDR3 bases are TGCGCCAGCAGCACCGGACTAGTCTACGAGCAGTACTTC. It is translated as CASSTGLVYEQYF.

The genes are TRBV15 and TRBJ2-7, with no clear D. Germline V gene sequence: CDR1 LNHNV, CDR2 YYDKDF (reference sequence). With 6 bases removed from V and 1 base from J, the gap between germline ends came to 19 bases. The CDR3 sequence is 16 residues long. CDR3 sequence: CATRSPGTERSYEQYF. CDR3 DNA: TGTGCCACCAGATCTCCCGGTACCGAACGGTCCTACGAGCAGTACTTC.

The chain combines TRBV2 with TRBJ2-7, with D possibly matching TRBD1 (7 bases). Germline V gene sequence: CDR1 SNHLY, CDR2 FYNNEI. The V gene lost 3 bases and the J gene lost 1 base, with 10 bases spanning the gap. The CDR3 runs 14 residues. The CDR3 DNA follows: TGTGCCAGCAGTGACCCAGGGGGGTCCTACGAGCAGTACTTC. Encoded protein: CASSDPGGSYEQYF.

Details on this clone: The junction shows a germline mismatch at one end, possibly a read error. V is TRBV28 and J is TRBJ1-2, with D maybe TRBD1 (5 bases). Germline V gene sequence: CDR1 MDHEN, CDR2 SYDVKM. The CDR3 runs to 11 residues. This CDR3 reads CAGSFRDGYTF. The CDR3 nucleotides read TGTGCCGGCAGTTTCAGGGATGGCTACACCTTC.

The V call is TRBV30, the J call TRBJ2-7, with a weak D call TRBD1 (6 bases). The V gene lost 5 bases and the J gene lost 3 bases, with 14 bases spanning the gap. Germline V lookup: CDR1 GTSNPN, CDR2 SVGIG (reference sequence). The CDR3 covers 13 residues. The CDR3 here is CAWDRQDFYEQYF. DNA of the CDR3: TGTGCCTGGGACCGACAGGACTTCTACGAGCAGTACTTC.

This sequence joins TRBV28 and TRBJ2-1; the D gene is possibly TRBD2 (5 bases). The CDR3 is 13 residues long. V gave up 3 bases and J gave up 9 bases, with 12 bases separating them. Germline CDR1 is MDHEN and CDR2 is SYDVKM. CDR3 loop: CASSFTTRSEQFF. CDR3 bases: TGTGCCAGCAGTTTCACAACTAGGAGTGAGCAGTTCTTC.

The V gene is TRBV27, the J gene TRBJ1-3; D is perhaps TRBD1 (6 bases). The V gene lost 3 bases and the J gene lost 4 bases, with 10 bases spanning the gap. The CDR3 loop spans 14 amino acids. Germline CDR1 and CDR2: MNHEY and SMNVEV (reference sequence). CDR3 bases: TGTGCCAGCAGTTTGGGTCAGGGGGGAAACACCATATATTTT. Protein product: CASSLGQGGNTIYF.

Concerning this clone: Other DNA sequences of this sample code for an identical CDR3. V and J are TRBV5-4 and TRBJ1-1, with no clear D. V shed 4 bases and J shed 2 bases, with 3 bases lying between them. The CDR3 has 11 amino acids. CDR1 SGHNT and CDR2 YYREEE come from the germline V gene (reference sequence). CDR3 coding DNA: TGTGCCAGCAGCCTTAACACTGAAGCTTTCTTT. Protein product: CASSLNTEAFF.

The chain employs TRBV18 and TRBJ1-3, with TRBD1 matching over 9 bases. The V and J ends lost 4 bases and 4 bases, in that order; junction bases with no gene match: 5. This CDR3 comprises 15 residues. CDR1 and CDR2 (germline): KGHSH, LQKENI. The CDR3 coding sequence is TGTGCCAGCTCACAGGGACAGGGCGACGGAAACACCATATATTTT. Protein product: CASSQGQGDGNTIYF.

The chain combines TRBV2 with TRBJ2-7; maybe TRBD1 (6 bases). The length of the CDR3 is 12 residues. Trimming shortened V by 6 bases and J by 3 bases, and 9 bases separated the two germline ends. Germline lookup yields CDR1 SNHLY and CDR2 FYNNEI. CDR3 in amino acids: CASSADSYEQYF. The CDR3 coding sequence is TGTGCCAGCAGCGCGGACAGCTACGAGCAGTACTTC.

The chain combines TRBV29-1 with TRBJ2-5; D gene uncertain. Trimming stripped 4 bases from V and 0 bases from J, with 12 bases between. CDR3 length equals 14 residues. The V gene's germline CDR1 is SQVTM and CDR2 ANQGSEA. For the CDR3, the DNA is TGCAGCGTTGTCTTCGCTTCGAACCAAGAGACCCAGTACTTC. Its protein is CSVVFASNQETQYF.

This chain connects TRBV10-1 to TRBJ2-7; 8 bases match TRBD2. V shed 6 bases and J 3 bases; nucleotides not matched to a gene: 7. This CDR3 comprises 14 residues. The germline gives CDR1 WNHNN, CDR2 SYGVQD (reference sequence). CDR3 residues: CASSPGLDNYEQYF. CDR3 coding DNA: TGCGCCAGCAGCCCGGGACTAGATAACTACGAGCAGTACTTC.

V is TRBV18 and J is TRBJ1-1; D ambiguous. Deletions cut 3 bases from V and 5 bases from J, with 10 bases between. Per germline, CDR1 KGHSH and CDR2 LQKENI. The CDR3 sequence is 13 residues long. The CDR3 spells CASSPEEATEAFF. The CDR3 nucleotides read TGTGCCAGCTCACCGGAAGAAGCGACTGAAGCTTTCTTT.